This passage covers 30 T cell receptor beta chains from one sample sequenced in a study of T cells after yellow fever vaccination. Each CDR3 protein is one row after TCRdb ran MiXCR on the 5' RACE reads. Of under 150,000 distinct CDR3 sequences in the sample, approximately 7.7% were seen once. Here the sequenced sample was CD4+ T cells sorted from PBMCs, taken 5 days after the yellow fever booster vaccination. The source of these receptors is a man in his thirties or forties who received the YFV17D yellow fever vaccine.

This clonotype was counted at least ten times. V usage is TRBV18 and J usage is TRBJ2-5; D unclear. The V gene lost 2 bases and the J gene lost 2 bases, with 9 bases spanning the gap. CDR3 length: 14 amino acids. Germline assignment: CDR1 KGHSH and CDR2 LQKENI. The CDR3 sequence: CASSPRTSQETQYF. The CDR3 coding sequence is TGTGCCAGCTCACCAAGAACCAGTCAAGAGACCCAGTACTTC.

The sample holds many counts of this clonotype. This chain uses TRBV5-5 with TRBJ2-7; D might be TRBD1 (6 bases). In germline, CDR1 is SGHKS, CDR2 YYEKEE (reference sequence). The CDR3 has 14 residues. Trimming stripped 7 bases from V and 5 bases from J, with 19 bases between. This CDR3 is CASPWGIRGDEQYF. In DNA form, the CDR3 reads TGTGCCAGCCCCTGGGGGATCAGGGGCGACGAGCAGTACTTC.

This clonotype was seen only a few times. The gene calls are TRBV20-1 and TRBJ2-7; D is perhaps TRBD2 (5 bases). CDR1 is DFQATT and CDR2 is SNEGSKA in the germline V gene (reference sequence). The length of the CDR3 is 14 residues. V was pared by 0 bases and J by 3 bases, with 12 bases between. The CDR3 bases are TGCAGTGCTAGAGATCTCGAGACTATCTACGAGCAGTACTTC. It is translated as CSARDLETIYEQYF.

This clonotype was seen repeatedly, ten times or more. This rearrangement joins TRBV20-1 to TRBJ2-5, with 7 bases matching TRBD2. Germline values: CDR1 DFQATT, CDR2 SNEGSKA (reference sequence). Trimming removed 5 bases from V and 5 bases from J; junction bases left unmatched: 11. This CDR3 contains 14 residues. The CDR3 is CSAPPRTRRETQYF. The CDR3 DNA is TGCAGTGCTCCGCCGCGGACTAGAAGGGAGACCCAGTACTTC.

This clonotype was detected a few times. The V call is TRBV12-3 or TRBV12-4, the J call TRBJ1-6, with 8 nucleotides matching TRBD1. There are 20 residues in the CDR3. V shed 5 bases and J 0 bases; nucleotides not matched to a gene: 15. The DNA for the CDR3 is TGTGCCAGCAGTATTCGCGGACAGGGCGCCTTTCGCTCCTATAATTCACCCCTCCACTTT. Its protein is CASSIRGQGAFRSYNSPLHF.

This clonotype was recorded at least ten times. The chain employs TRBV9 and TRBJ2-7; 8 bases are shared with TRBD1. Germline CDR1 is SGDLS and CDR2 is YYNGEE. The CDR3 has 14 residues. Trimming removed 0 bases from V and 6 bases from J; junction bases left unmatched: 5. CDR3: CASSVGPGGSEQYF. Written as DNA, the CDR3 is TGTGCCAGCAGCGTAGGTCCAGGGGGCAGCGAGCAGTACTTC.

This clonotype was found many times. The chain combines TRBV29-1 with TRBJ2-7; D possibly corresponds to TRBD1 (6 bases). The CDR3 has 13 amino acids. Trimming removed 1 base from V and 4 bases from J, with 11 bases in between. CDR1 is SQVTM and CDR2 is ANQGSEA in the germline V gene. CDR3 amino acids: CSVEGDTGYEQYF. The CDR3 nucleotides read TGCAGCGTTGAAGGGGACACCGGTTACGAGCAGTACTTC.

This clonotype was seen at least ten times. The CDR3 loop is CASSRQGRVTGELFF. Here the CDR3 DNA reads TGTGCCAGCAGCCGACAGGGTCGGGTCACCGGGGAGCTGTTTTTT. The V gene is TRBV12-3 or TRBV12-4, the J gene TRBJ2-2; 7 positions match TRBD1. The length of the CDR3 is 15 residues. V shed 6 bases and J 4 bases; nucleotides not matched to a gene: 8.

On this clonotype itself: This may be a read error, as it is one base from a much larger clone. The rearrangement uses TRBV5-1 and TRBJ2-5; D not certain. CDR1 SGHRS and CDR2 YFSETQ come from the germline V gene. CDR3 length equals 14 residues. V lost 3 bases to trimming and J lost 7 bases, with 16 bases between them. This CDR3 reads CASSYADPVGTQYF. The CDR3 nucleotides read TGCGCCAGCAGCTACGCCGACCCGGTCGGGACCCAGTACTTC.

This clonotype was detected ten times or more. The chain is built from TRBV28 and TRBJ1-2; D is undetermined. The germline CDR1 and CDR2 sequences are MDHEN and SYDVKM. The CDR3 runs 13 residues. With 5 bases removed from V and 2 bases from J, the gap between germline ends came to 9 bases. The CDR3 DNA is TGTGCCAGCAGTAACTCTCTAAACTATGGCTACACCTTC. Amino acid sequence: CASSNSLNYGYTF.

The table lists this clonotype with a few counts. The gene calls are TRBV5-8 and TRBJ2-1; 8 nucleotides line up with TRBD2. Germline CDR1 SGHTS, CDR2 YDEGEE. CDR3 length: 17 residues. With V trimmed by 4 bases and J by 3 bases, 12 bases remained unmatched. The CDR3 bases are TGTGCCAGCAGCCCAGCCGGGACTAGTGGGCACTACAATGAGCAGTTCTTC. Amino acids: CASSPAGTSGHYNEQFF.

This clonotype was observed many times. The rearrangement uses TRBV5-1 and TRBJ2-6; 7 bases map to TRBD1. The CDR3 length is 15 residues. Germline V lookup: CDR1 SGHRS, CDR2 YFSETQ. Losses at the gene ends were 0 bases for V and 3 bases for J; bases not matched to a gene: 0. DNA for the CDR3: TGCGCCAGCAGCTTGGGGGACAGTGGGGCCAACGTCCTGACTTTC. Encoded protein: CASSLGDSGANVLTF.

Concerning this clonotype: This sequence may be a read error, since a much larger clone differs from it by one base. The rearrangement uses TRBV20-1 and TRBJ2-3, with D possibly matching TRBD1 (7 bases). This CDR3 spans 15 amino acids. CDR1 is DFQATT and CDR2 is SNEGSKA in the germline V gene (reference sequence). The DNA for the CDR3 is TGCAGTGCTAGAGCCAGGGGGGATTTCACAGATACGCACTATTTT. This encodes CSARARGDFTDTHYF.

This clonotype was counted many times. The J gene is TRBJ2-3, the V gene TRBV5-6, with a tentative D call TRBD2 (6 bases). V lost 3 bases and J lost 10, with 18 bases in between. The germline CDR1 and CDR2 sequences are SGHDT and YYEEEE. The CDR3 has 14 residues. CDR3 protein: CASSWEDGSLSQYF. CDR3 in DNA: TGTGCCAGCAGCTGGGAGGACGGGAGCTTATCGCAGTATTTT.

Details on this clonotype: Since a much larger clone is just one base distant, this may be a read error. The chain has TRBV9 and TRBJ2-1, with 9 nucleotides matching TRBD1. CDR1 SGDLS and CDR2 YYNGEE come from the germline V gene. The CDR3 consists of 15 residues. The CDR3, as DNA: TGTGCCGGCAGCGTTCGGACAGGGGTAGGCAATGAGCAGTTCTTC. Its translation: CAGSVRTGVGNEQFF.

This clonotype was seen many times. The genes are TRBV7-6 and TRBJ2-6, with 9 bases lining up with TRBD1. From germline, CDR1 is SGHVS and CDR2 FNYEAQ. With 5 bases clipped from V and 3 bases from J, the junction kept 17 bases outside the gene matches. CDR3 length: 20 residues. This chain's CDR3 is CASSRRLPGQGYLGANVLTF. The CDR3 DNA reads as TGTGCCAGCAGCCGACGTCTTCCGGGACAGGGCTACCTTGGGGCCAACGTCCTGACTTTC.

Only a few counts were recorded for this clonotype. The chain recombines TRBV7-8 with TRBJ1-1; 11 bases line up with TRBD1. This CDR3 spans 19 amino acids. The V and J ends lost 5 bases and 6 bases, in that order; junction bases with no gene match: 20. Per germline, CDR1 SGHVS and CDR2 FQNEAQ. The CDR3 DNA reads as TGTGCCAGCAGCCACCCCCCTAGGACAGGGGGCGCTTGGTCAGCTGAAGCTTTCTTT. Translated: CASSHPPRTGGAWSAEAFF.

This clonotype was counted many times. The V call is TRBV7-9, the J call TRBJ2-1, with a tentative D call TRBD2 (5 bases). The V and J ends lost 4 bases and 3 bases respectively, with 19 bases between them. The germline gives CDR1 SEHNR, CDR2 FQNEAQ (reference sequence). This CDR3 region has 17 residues. This CDR3 reads CASSSPRQRYDYNEQFF. The CDR3 nucleotides read TGTGCCAGCAGCTCTCCACGCCAGCGGTATGACTACAATGAGCAGTTCTTC.

This clonotype occurred many times. The J gene is TRBJ2-1, the V gene TRBV7-7; D unclear. In germline, CDR1 is SSHAT, CDR2 FNYEAQ (reference sequence). With 3 bases removed from V and 0 bases from J, the gap between germline ends came to 3 bases. The CDR3 contains 13 residues. This chain's CDR3 is CASSFSSYNEQFF. DNA for the CDR3: TGTGCCAGCAGCTTTAGCTCCTACAATGAGCAGTTCTTC.

This clonotype was detected ten times or more. This chain links TRBV9 with TRBJ2-2, with D possibly being TRBD1 or TRBD2 (6 bases each). CDR1 SGDLS and CDR2 YYNGEE come from the germline V gene. Trimming shortened V by 5 bases and J by 0 bases, and 11 bases separated the two germline ends. The length of the CDR3 is 15 residues. CDR3 protein: CASREGHANTGELFF. The CDR3 coding sequence is TGTGCCAGCAGGGAGGGACACGCGAACACCGGGGAGCTGTTTTTT.

This clonotype appeared many times. This chain uses TRBV12-3 or TRBV12-4 with TRBJ2-7; TRBD2 might be the D (5 bases). Trimming cost V 8 bases and J 3 bases, with 11 bases left between them. The CDR3 is 12 residues long. This chain's CDR3 is CASGRDFYEQYF. The CDR3 coding sequence is TGTGCCAGCGGACGGGATTTCTACGAGCAGTACTTC.

This clonotype has at least ten counts. V usage is TRBV5-1 and J usage is TRBJ1-1; D is undetermined. Trimming cost V 9 bases and J 0 bases, with 15 bases left between them. Germline lookup yields CDR1 SGHRS and CDR2 YFSETQ. The CDR3 runs 14 residues. This chain's CDR3 is CATRLSVLNTEAFF. The CDR3 bases are TGCGCCACCCGATTGTCTGTCCTGAACACTGAAGCTTTCTTT.

This clonotype was found many times. The chain couples TRBV20-1 to TRBJ2-1; TRBD1 might be the D (7 bases). Germline V gene data show CDR1 as DFQATT and CDR2 as SNEGSKA (reference sequence). Trimming removed 0 bases at V and 7 bases at J, with 19 bases between. The CDR3 sequence is 16 residues long. CDR3 residues: CSARDPSRGAMNEQFF. For the CDR3, the DNA is TGCAGTGCTAGAGACCCCTCCAGGGGGGCTATGAATGAGCAGTTCTTC.

Only a few counts were recorded for this clonotype. The chain couples TRBV12-3 or TRBV12-4 to TRBJ1-1; TRBD1 is a possible D gene (6 bases). The V end lost 5 bases, the J end lost 5 bases, and 9 bases lay between the germline ends. This CDR3 is 12 amino acids long. The CDR3 sequence is CASSTGYTEAFF. The CDR3, as DNA: TGTGCCAGCAGTACAGGGTATACTGAAGCTTTCTTT.

The table lists this clonotype with many counts. At one end the junction does not follow the germline gene, possibly because of a read error. The V gene is TRBV7-7, the J gene TRBJ2-5; D might be TRBD2 (6 bases). This CDR3 is built from 14 residues. Germline-derived CDR1 and CDR2 are SSHAT and FNYEAQ (reference sequence). CDR3 DNA sequence: TGTGCTAGCAGCCGGGGGAGAGTCGGGGAGACCCAGTACTTC. Its protein product is CASSRGRVGETQYF.

This clonotype occurred many times. The V gene is TRBV7-2, the J gene TRBJ2-1; 13 bases map to TRBD2. The CDR3 is 17 amino acids. The ends lost 3 bases at V and 10 bases at J; junction bases unmatched: 12. Germline loops: CDR1 SGHTA, CDR2 FQGNSA. The CDR3 reads CASSLTTGTSGIWEQFF. The DNA of the CDR3 is TGTGCCAGCAGCTTGACAACCGGGACTAGCGGGATTTGGGAGCAGTTCTTC.

This clonotype was counted many times. The rearrangement links TRBV4-1 to TRBJ2-1; 11 bases line up with TRBD2. The V segment lost 0 bases and the J segment 0 bases; nucleotides outside the gene matches: 1. Germline V CDR1 and CDR2: MGHRA, YSYEKL. CDR3 size: 17 residues. The CDR3 loop is CASSQDLAGGSYNEQFF. CDR3 in DNA: TGCGCCAGCAGCCAAGATCTAGCGGGAGGCTCCTACAATGAGCAGTTCTTC.

Ten or more counts support this clonotype. The chain recombines TRBV7-2 with TRBJ2-3, with 7 positions matching TRBD1. Germline CDR1 reads SGHTA; CDR2 reads FQGNSA. The CDR3 is made up of 16 amino acids. V was pared by 0 bases and J by 1 base, with 4 bases of the junction left unmatched. The CDR3 region is CASSLALDRGTDTQYF. Here the CDR3 DNA reads TGTGCCAGCAGCTTAGCTCTTGACAGGGGCACAGATACGCAGTATTTT.

This clonotype has a count of ten or more. The chain has TRBV6-5 and TRBJ2-7, with D unresolved. The ends were cut back, 2 bases at V and 2 bases at J, with 13 bases in the middle. The length of the CDR3 is 15 residues. CDR1 MNHEY and CDR2 SVGAGI come from the germline V gene. CDR3 amino acids: CASSYAASRTYEQYF. CDR3 in DNA: TGTGCCAGCAGTTACGCGGCCAGCCGGACCTACGAGCAGTACTTC.

This clonotype was observed many times. The chain has TRBV29-1 and TRBJ2-7; TRBD2 matches 14 bases. This CDR3 region has 17 residues. Trimming took 3 bases from V and 0 from J; bases not matched to a gene: 7. CDR1 and CDR2 from the germline V gene are SQVTM and ANQGSEA. The CDR3 DNA reads as TGCAGCGTTGACGGGACTAGCGGGAGCGGAAGCTCCTACGAGCAGTACTTC. As protein: CSVDGTSGSGSSYEQYF.